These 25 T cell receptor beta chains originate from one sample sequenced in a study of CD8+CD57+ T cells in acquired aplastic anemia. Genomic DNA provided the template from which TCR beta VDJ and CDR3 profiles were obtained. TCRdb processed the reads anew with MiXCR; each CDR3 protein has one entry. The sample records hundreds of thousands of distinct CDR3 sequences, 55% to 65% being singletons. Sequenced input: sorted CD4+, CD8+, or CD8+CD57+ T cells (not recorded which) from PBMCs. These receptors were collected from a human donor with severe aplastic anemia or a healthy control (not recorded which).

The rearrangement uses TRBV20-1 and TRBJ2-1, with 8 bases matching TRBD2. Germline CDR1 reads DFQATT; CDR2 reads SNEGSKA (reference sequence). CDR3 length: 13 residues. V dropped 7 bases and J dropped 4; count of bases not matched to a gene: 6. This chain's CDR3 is CSGTGGGYNEQFF. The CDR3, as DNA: TGCAGTGGTACGGGAGGGGGGTACAATGAGCAGTTCTTC.

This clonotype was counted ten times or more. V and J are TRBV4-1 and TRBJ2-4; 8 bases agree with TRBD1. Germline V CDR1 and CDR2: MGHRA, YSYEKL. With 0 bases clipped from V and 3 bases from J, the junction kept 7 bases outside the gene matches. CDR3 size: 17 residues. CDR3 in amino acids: CASSQDATGANKNIQYF. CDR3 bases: TGCGCCAGCAGCCAAGATGCGACAGGGGCGAACAAAAACATTCAGTACTTC.

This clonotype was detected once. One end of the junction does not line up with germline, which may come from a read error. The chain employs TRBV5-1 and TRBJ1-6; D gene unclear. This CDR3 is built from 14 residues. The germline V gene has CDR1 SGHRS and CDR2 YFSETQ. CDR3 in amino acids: CASRLQAPNSPLHF. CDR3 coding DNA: TGCGCCAGTCGTTTGCAGGCTCCGAATTCGCCCCTCCACTTT.

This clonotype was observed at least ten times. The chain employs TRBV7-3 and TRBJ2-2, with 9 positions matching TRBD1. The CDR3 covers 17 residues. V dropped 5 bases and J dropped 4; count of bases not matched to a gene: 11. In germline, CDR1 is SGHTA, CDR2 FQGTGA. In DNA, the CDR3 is TGTGCCAGCAGCCCAGTCCCGGGACAGGGCCGCACCGGGGAGCTGTTTTTT. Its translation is CASSPVPGQGRTGELFF.

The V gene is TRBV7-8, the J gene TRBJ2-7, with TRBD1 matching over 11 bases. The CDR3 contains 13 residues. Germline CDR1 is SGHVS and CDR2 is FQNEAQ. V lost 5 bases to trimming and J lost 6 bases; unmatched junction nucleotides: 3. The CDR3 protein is CASSGTGGAEQYF. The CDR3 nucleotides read TGTGCCAGCAGCGGGACAGGGGGAGCCGAGCAGTACTTC.

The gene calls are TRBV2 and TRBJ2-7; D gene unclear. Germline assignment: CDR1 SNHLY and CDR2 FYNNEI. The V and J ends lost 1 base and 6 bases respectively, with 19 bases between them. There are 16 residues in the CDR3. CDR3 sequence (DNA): TGTGCCAGCAGTGAAGAGTCGTTGGACCCCCCCCTCGAGCAGTACTTC. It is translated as CASSEESLDPPLEQYF.

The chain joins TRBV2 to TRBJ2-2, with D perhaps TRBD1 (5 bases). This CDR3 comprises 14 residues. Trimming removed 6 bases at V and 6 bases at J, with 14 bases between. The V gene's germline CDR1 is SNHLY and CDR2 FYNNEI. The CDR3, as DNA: TGTGCCAGCAGAGACAGTATACTGGCCGGGGAGCTGTTTTTT. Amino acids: CASRDSILAGELFF.

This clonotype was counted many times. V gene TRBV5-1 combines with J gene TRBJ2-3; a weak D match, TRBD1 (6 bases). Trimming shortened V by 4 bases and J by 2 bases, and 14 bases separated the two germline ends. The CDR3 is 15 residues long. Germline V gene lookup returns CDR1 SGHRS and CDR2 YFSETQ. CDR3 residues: CASSAAPGATDTQYF. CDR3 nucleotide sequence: TGCGCCAGCAGCGCAGCCCCAGGGGCCACAGATACGCAGTATTTT.

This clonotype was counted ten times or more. The CDR3 DNA reads as TGCAGTGCTAGAACTGGAGACAGAAGCAACACTGAAGCTTTCTTT. This codes for CSARTGDRSNTEAFF. The chain has TRBV20-1 and TRBJ1-1; D may be TRBD1 (5 bases). The CDR3 has 15 residues. Germline V lookup: CDR1 DFQATT, CDR2 SNEGSKA (reference sequence). V was cut by 2 bases and J by 2 bases, with 15 bases left in between.

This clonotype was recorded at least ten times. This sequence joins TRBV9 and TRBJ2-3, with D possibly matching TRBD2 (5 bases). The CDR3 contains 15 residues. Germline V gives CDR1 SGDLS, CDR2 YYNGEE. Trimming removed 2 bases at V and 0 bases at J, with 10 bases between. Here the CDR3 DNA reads TGTGCCAGCAGCGTGGAGGCTTTGAGCACAGATACGCAGTATTTT. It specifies CASSVEALSTDTQYF.

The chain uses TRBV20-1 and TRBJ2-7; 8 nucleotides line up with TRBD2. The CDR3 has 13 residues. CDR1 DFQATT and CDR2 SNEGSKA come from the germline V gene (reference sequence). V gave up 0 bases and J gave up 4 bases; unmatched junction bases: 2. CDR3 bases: TGCAGTGCTAGAGAGGGCGGGGGGTACGAGCAGTACTTC. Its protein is CSAREGGGYEQYF.

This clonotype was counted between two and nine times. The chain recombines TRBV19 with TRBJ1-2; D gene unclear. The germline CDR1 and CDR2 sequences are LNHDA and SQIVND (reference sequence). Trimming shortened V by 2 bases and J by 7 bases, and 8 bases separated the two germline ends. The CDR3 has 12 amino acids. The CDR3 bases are TGTGCCAGTAGTATACCCGCGAGTGGCTACACCTTC. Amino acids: CASSIPASGYTF.

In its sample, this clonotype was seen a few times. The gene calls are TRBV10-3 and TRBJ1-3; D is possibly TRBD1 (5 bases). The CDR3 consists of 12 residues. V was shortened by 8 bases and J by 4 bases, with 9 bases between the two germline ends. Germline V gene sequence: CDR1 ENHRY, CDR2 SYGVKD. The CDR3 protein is CAIAQGGNTIYF. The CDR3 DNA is TGTGCCATCGCCCAGGGCGGAAACACCATATATTTT.

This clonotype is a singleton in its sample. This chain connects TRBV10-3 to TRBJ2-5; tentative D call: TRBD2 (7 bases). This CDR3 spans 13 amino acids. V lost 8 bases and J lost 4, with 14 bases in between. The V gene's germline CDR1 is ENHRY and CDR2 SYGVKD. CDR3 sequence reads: CAIREGGTETQYF. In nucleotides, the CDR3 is TGTGCCATCCGCGAGGGGGGGACAGAGACCCAGTACTTC.

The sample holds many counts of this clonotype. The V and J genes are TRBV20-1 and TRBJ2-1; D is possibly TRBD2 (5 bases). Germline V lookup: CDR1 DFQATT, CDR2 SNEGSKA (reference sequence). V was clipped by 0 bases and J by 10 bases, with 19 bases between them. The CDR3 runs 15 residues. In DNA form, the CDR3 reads TGCAGTGCTAGAGATCCCCGGGGAACGGCGGAGGAGCAGTTCTTC. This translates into CSARDPRGTAEEQFF.

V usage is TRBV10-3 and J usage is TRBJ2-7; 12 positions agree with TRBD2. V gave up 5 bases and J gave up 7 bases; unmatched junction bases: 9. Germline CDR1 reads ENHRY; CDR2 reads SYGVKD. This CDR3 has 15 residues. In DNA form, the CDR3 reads TGTGCCATCAGTCCCTCTAGCGGGGGGGCCGGAGAGCAGTACTTC. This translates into CAISPSSGGAGEQYF.

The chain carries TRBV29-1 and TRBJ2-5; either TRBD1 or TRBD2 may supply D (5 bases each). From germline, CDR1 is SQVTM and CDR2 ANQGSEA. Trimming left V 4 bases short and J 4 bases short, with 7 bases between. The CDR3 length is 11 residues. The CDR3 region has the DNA TGCAGCGTTGCAGGGACAGAGACCCAGTACTTC. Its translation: CSVAGTETQYF. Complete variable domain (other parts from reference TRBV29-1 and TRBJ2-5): SAVISQKPSRDICQRGTSLTIQCQVDSQVTMMFWYRQQPGQSLTLIATANQGSEATYESGFVIDKFPISRPNLTFSTLTVSNMSPEDSSIYLCSVAGTETQYFGPGTRLLVL.

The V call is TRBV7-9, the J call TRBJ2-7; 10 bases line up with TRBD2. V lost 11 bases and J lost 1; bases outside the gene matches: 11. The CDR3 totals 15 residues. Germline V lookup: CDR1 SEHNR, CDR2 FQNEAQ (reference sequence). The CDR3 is CASARLAGVSYEQYF. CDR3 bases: TGTGCCTCCGCCCGACTAGCGGGCGTTTCCTACGAGCAGTACTTC. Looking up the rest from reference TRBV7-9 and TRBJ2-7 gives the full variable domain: DTGVSQNPRHKITKRGQNVTFRCDPISEHNRLYWYRQTLGQGPEFLTYFQNEAQLEKSRLLSDRFSAERPKGSFSTLEIQRTEQGDSAMYLCASARLAGVSYEQYFGPGTRLTVT.

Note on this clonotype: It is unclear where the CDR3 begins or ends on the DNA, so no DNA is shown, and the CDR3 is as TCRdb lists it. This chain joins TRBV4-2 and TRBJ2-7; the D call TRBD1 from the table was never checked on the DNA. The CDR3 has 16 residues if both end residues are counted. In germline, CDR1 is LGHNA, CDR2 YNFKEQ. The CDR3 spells CASSQDLRAGVDEQYF.

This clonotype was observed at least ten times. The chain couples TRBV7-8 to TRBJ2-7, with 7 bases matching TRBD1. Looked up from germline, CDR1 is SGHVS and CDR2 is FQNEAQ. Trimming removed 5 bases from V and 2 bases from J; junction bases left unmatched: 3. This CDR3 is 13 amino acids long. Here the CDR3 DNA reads TGTGCCAGCAGCCTAGACAGGGCCTACGAGCAGTACTTC. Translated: CASSLDRAYEQYF.

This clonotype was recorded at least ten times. The CDR3 protein is CASSGTERPGNTIYF. CDR3 sequence (DNA): TGTGCCAGCAGCGGGACTGAACGTCCTGGAAACACCATATATTTT. The chain employs TRBV6-5 and TRBJ1-3; D possibly corresponds to TRBD1 (5 bases). Germline CDR1 is MNHEY and CDR2 is SVGAGI. V shed 6 bases and J shed 2 bases, with 14 bases lying between them. The CDR3 sequence is 15 residues long.

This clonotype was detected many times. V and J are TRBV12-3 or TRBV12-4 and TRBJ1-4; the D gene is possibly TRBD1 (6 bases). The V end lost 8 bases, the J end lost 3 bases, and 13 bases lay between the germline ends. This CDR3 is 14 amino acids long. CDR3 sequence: CASGVQGPNEKLFF. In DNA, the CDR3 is TGTGCCAGCGGGGTACAGGGCCCTAATGAAAAACTGTTTTTT.

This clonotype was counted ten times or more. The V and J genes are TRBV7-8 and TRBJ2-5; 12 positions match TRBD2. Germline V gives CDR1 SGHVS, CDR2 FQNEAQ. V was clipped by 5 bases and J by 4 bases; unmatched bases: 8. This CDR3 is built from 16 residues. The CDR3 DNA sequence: TGTGCCAGCAGCCGGAGACTAGCGGGGGAAGGAGAGACCCAGTACTTC. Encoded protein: CASSRRLAGEGETQYF.

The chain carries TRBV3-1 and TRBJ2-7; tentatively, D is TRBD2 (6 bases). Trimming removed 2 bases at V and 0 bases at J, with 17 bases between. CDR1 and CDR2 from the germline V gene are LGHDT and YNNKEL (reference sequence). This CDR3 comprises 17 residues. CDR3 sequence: CASSQSEYSGNSYEQYF. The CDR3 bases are TGTGCCAGCAGCCAATCAGAGTATAGCGGCAACTCCTACGAGCAGTACTTC.

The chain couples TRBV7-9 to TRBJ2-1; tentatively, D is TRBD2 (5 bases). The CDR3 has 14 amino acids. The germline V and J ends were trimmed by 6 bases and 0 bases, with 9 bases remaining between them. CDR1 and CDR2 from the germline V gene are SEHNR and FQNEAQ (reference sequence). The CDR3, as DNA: TGTGCCAGCAGTATTGGGAGCTCCTACAATGAGCAGTTCTTC. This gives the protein CASSIGSSYNEQFF.